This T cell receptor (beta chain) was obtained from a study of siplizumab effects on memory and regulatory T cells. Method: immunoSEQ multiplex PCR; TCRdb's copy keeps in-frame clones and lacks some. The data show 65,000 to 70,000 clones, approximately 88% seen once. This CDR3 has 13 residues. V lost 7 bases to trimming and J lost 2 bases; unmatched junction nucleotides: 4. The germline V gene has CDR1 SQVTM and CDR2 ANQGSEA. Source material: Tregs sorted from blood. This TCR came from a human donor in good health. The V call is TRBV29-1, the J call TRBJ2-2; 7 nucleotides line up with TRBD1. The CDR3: CSAGQTNTGELFF. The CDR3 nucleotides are TGCAGCGCGGGACAGACCAACACCGGGGAGCTGTTTTTT.